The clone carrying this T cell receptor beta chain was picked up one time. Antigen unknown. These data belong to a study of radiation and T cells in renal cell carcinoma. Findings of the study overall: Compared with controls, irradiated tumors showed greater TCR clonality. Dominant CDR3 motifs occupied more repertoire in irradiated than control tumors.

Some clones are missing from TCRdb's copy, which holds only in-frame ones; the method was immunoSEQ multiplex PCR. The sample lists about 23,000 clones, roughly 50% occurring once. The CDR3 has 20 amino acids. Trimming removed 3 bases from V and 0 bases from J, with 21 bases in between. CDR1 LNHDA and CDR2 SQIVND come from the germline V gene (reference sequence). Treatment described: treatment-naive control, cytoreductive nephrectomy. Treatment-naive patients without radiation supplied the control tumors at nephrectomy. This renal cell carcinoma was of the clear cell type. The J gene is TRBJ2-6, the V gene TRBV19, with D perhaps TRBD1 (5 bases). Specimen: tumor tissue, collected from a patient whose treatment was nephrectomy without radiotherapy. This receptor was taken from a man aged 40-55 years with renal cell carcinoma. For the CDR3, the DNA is TGTGCCAGTAGTATCGGGCGGCAGACAGACACCCTCTCTGGGGCCAACGTCCTGACTTTC. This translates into CASSIGRQTDTLSGANVLTF.